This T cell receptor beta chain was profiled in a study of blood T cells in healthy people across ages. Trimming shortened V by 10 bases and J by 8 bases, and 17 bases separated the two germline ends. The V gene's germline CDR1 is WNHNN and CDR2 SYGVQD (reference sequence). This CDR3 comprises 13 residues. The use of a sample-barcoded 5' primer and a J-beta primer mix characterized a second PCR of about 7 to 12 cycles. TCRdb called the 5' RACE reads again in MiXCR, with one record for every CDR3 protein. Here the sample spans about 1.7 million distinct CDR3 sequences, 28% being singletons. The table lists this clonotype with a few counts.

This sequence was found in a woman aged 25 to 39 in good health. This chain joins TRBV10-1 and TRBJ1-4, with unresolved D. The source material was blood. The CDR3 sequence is CATRRAPGEKLFF. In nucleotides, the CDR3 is TGCGCCACCCGGAGGGCCCCGGGAGAAAAACTGTTTTTT.